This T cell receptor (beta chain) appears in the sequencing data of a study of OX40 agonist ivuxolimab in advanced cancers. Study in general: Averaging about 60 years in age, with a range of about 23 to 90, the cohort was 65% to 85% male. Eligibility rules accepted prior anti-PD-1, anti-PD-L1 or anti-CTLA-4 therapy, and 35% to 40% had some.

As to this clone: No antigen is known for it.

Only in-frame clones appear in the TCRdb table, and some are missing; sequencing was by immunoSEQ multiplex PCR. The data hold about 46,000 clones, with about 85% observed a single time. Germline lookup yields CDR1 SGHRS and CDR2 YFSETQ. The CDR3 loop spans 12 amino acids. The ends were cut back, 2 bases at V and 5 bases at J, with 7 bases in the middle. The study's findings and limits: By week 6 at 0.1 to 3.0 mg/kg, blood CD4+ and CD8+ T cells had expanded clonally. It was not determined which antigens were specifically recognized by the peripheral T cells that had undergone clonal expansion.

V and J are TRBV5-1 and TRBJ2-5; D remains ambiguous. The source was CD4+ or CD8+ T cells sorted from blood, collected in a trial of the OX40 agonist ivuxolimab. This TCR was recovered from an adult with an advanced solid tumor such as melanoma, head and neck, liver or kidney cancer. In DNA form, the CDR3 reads TGCGCCAGCAGCTTTAGCCACGAGACCCAGTACTTC. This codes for CASSFSHETQYF.